A selection of T cell receptor beta chains follows, all from one sample in a study of CD8 T cells in ankylosing spondylitis. TCRdb reprocessed the 5' RACE reads with MiXCR, giving one entry per CDR3 protein. The sample holds 750,000 to 850,000 distinct CDR3 sequences, about 10% seen once. Material: blood, either unsorted or a sorted T cell fraction (not recorded which). These receptor sequences come from a male donor with ankylosing spondylitis. Each CDR3 is given with its conserved first and last residue.

TRBV15	TRBJ2-3	15	CATSRGFTYTDTQYF
TRBV12-3/TRBV12-4	TRBJ1-1	11	CASSRMTEAFF
TRBV12-3/TRBV12-4	TRBJ2-5	13	CASSRGFRETQYF
TRBV7-2	TRBJ2-3	14	CASSSGRLIDTQYF
TRBV4-2	TRBJ1-5	16	CASSQDSRLSNQPQHF
TRBV5-6	TRBJ2-3	15	CASSTAGEIWDTQYF
TRBV20-1	TRBJ1-6	13	CSASMGRDSPLHF
TRBV7-2	TRBJ2-5	13	CASSSQVRETQYF
TRBV5-1	TRBJ2-6	15	CASSEGSTGANVLTF
TRBV10-1	TRBJ1-3	15	CASSNRDRPGNTIYF
TRBV7-2	TRBJ1-5	15	CASSALTGVGQPQHF
TRBV28	TRBJ1-5	15	CASSLSTGRNQPQHF
TRBV6-1	TRBJ1-3	12	CASSEGWHTIYF
TRBV5-1	TRBJ1-4	13	CASSIPGDEKLFF
TRBV4-3	TRBJ2-1	13	CASSQAGGNEQFF
TRBV5-1	TRBJ1-4	14	CASSVTGLNEKLFF
TRBV20-1	TRBJ2-3	13	CSAPSVVADTQYF
TRBV28	TRBJ1-3	15	CASSFGTGGENTIYF
TRBV28	TRBJ1-2	14	CASSLRDRTNGYTF
TRBV6-6	TRBJ1-5	13	CATRGGSNQPQHF
TRBV18	TRBJ1-1	15	CASSSRTGGNTEAFF
TRBV7-2	TRBJ2-7	12	CASSFEYYEQYF
TRBV7-2	TRBJ2-3	15	CASSLAVMSTDTQYF
TRBV6-2/TRBV6-3	TRBJ1-5	17	CASSSGQGISRGQPQHF
TRBV20-1	TRBJ1-6	15	CSAGQGANLNSPLHF
TRBV7-8	TRBJ2-1	18	CASSFAPYSPGDYNEQFF
TRBV20-1	TRBJ2-3	13	CSAEGRATDTQYF
TRBV6-1	TRBJ1-1	14	CASTGRGGNTEAFF
TRBV20-1	TRBJ2-2	15	CSAQGQGLDTGELFF
TRBV6-1	TRBJ2-1	15	CASSPRGTSDNEQFF
TRBV10-3	TRBJ1-5	13	CAISEADGGPQHF
TRBV12-3/TRBV12-4	TRBJ1-2	15	CASSSGQGALNGYTF
TRBV4-1	TRBJ1-1	15	CASSQVLSAELEAFF
TRBV5-5	TRBJ2-3	14	CASSQLADTDSQYF
TRBV6-1	TRBJ1-6	13	CASSWEYNSPLHF
TRBV20-1	TRBJ1-3	14	CSASKTGGRNTIYF
TRBV5-1	TRBJ2-7	13	CASSGGGAYEQYF
TRBV4-3	TRBJ1-2	16	CASSQGLAASIYGYTF
TRBV5-1	TRBJ2-7	14	CASSLAGVYYEQYF
TRBV6-1	TRBJ2-1	15	CASRSIRGGYNEQFF
TRBV6-4	TRBJ2-3	15	CASSDSHTSTDTQYF
TRBV29-1	TRBJ2-5	12	CSVRAGTQTQYF
TRBV24-1	TRBJ1-2	12	CATSDSADGYTF
TRBV29-1	TRBJ1-2	11	CSVIANYGYTF
TRBV18	TRBJ1-4	15	CASSEATPGREKLFF
TRBV5-1	TRBJ2-2	17	CASSSASGGSGTGELFF
TRBV5-6	TRBJ2-1	15	CASSYLAGGPGEQFF
TRBV29-1	TRBJ2-1	16	CSVFSDTSGRVNEQFF
TRBV6-1	TRBJ1-2	14	CASSEGGINYGYTF
TRBV27	TRBJ2-5	13	CASSLTYQETQYF